Described below is a single TCR beta chain sequence and its context. The sample belongs to a study of blood T cell repertoires in COVID-19. Study details: PBMCs, B-cell-depleted T cells, or T cells provided the cDNA or gDNA that made up the material.

Participants were placed into cohorts based on the clinical history they reported. Two negative PCRs, clearance, or symptom resolution were required of recovered Cohort 3 donors. Per the authors' pipeline: Counts of nucleated cells, estimated from reference gene primer amplification, were obtained. Generated by immunoSEQ multiplex PCR, the TCRdb table keeps only in-frame clones and is missing some. V and J calls and clone size are given by that table; D and trimming were obtained from the DNA. The sample holds some 200,000 clones, around 90% seen once. The sequencing input was PBMCs or T cells enriched from blood (not recorded which). The clonotype comes from a woman under 40 who had recovered from COVID-19.

CDR3 sequence (DNA): TGTGCCAGCAGTCACCTATTGAGGGTACCAAGCTCTGGAAACACCATATATTTT. This codes for CASSHLLRVPSSGNTIYF. This chain links TRBV2 with TRBJ1-3; D not certain. The germline V and J ends were trimmed by 5 bases and 0 bases, with 20 bases remaining between them. CDR1 and CDR2 from the germline V gene are SNHLY and FYNNEI. This CDR3 region has 18 residues.